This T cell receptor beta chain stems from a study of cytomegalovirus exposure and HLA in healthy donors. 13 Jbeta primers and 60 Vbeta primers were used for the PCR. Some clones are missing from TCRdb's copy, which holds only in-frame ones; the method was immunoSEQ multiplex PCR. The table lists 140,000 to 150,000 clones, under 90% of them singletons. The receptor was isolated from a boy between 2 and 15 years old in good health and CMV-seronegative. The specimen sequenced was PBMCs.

CDR3 in amino acids: CASKRGLAASGEQYF. DNA of the CDR3: TGTGCCAGCAAACGAGGGCTAGCGGCCTCCGGCGAGCAGTACTTC. The V and J genes are TRBV2 and TRBJ2-7, with 7 nucleotides matching TRBD2. Germline V gene sequence: CDR1 SNHLY, CDR2 FYNNEI. The CDR3 contains 15 residues. V lost 7 bases and J lost 6; bases outside the gene matches: 15.